This T cell receptor beta chain was recovered during a study of blood T cell repertoires in COVID-19. As for the study in general: Acute and convalescent COVID-19 samples came from the United States, Italy and Spain. Sources were T cells, B-cell-depleted T cells, or PBMCs; the material itself was cDNA or gDNA.

From germline, CDR1 is LNHDA and CDR2 SQIVND (reference sequence). There are 17 residues in the CDR3. Trimming cost V 1 base and J 3 bases; bases outside gene matches: 7. This clone was seen a handful of times. In the authors' workflow: Amplified reference gene primers provided the basis for estimating nucleated cell counts. Repertoires were generated with immunoSEQ multiplex PCR, while TCRdb's copy carries only in-frame clones and drops some. V and J calls and clone size are as listed in that table; D and trimming were resolved from the DNA. The sample includes about 42,000 clones, 85% of them seen just once.

J is TRBJ1-5 and V is TRBV19; 9 nucleotides agree with TRBD1. The receptor was isolated from a woman aged 65 to 85 in a cohort sampled during active COVID-19. Material for sequencing was peripheral blood. DNA for the CDR3: TGTGCCAGTAGTATAGTTAACAGGGGGCATAACAATCAGCCCCAGCATTTT. It specifies CASSIVNRGHNNQPQHF.